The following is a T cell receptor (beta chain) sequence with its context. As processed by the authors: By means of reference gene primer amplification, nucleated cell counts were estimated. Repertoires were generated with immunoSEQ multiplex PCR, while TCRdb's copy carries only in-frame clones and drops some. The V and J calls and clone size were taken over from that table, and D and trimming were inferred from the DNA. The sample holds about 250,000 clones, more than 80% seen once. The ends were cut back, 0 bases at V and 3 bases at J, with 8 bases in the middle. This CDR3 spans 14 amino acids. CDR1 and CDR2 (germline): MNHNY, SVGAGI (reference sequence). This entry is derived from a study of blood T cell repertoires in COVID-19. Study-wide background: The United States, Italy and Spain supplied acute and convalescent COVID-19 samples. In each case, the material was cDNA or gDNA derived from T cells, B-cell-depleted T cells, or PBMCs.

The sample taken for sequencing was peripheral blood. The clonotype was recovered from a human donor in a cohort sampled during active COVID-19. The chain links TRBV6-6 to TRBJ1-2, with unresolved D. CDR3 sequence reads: CASSYSRGYYGYTF. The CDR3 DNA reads TGTGCCAGCAGTTACTCGAGAGGATACTATGGCTACACCTTC.